Reported below is one T cell receptor beta chain. The antigen remains unidentified. This sample includes further DNA sequences coding for the same CDR3. The data belong to a study of cytomegalovirus exposure and HLA in healthy donors. Study-wide results and limits: As a later analysis revealed, most CMV-associated TCR beta chains appeared HLA-restricted. Differences between HLA loci emerged in a later analysis of TCR association rates, with DRB1 most and HLA-C fewest. Per a later analysis, HLA-associated TCR beta chains showed more clonal expansion than other, equally common TCR beta chains.

The study ran its PCR with 60 Vbeta and 13 Jbeta primers. Using immunoSEQ multiplex PCR, the repertoire was profiled, and TCRdb retains in-frame clones only, with some absent. The sample has more than 150,000 clones; about 81% are singletons. The sequence was obtained from a woman aged 25-40 years in good health and CMV-seronegative. Sequencing was carried out using PBMCs.

CDR3 amino acids: CASSAGTGNTIYF. CDR3 bases: TGTGCCAGCAGCGCCGGGACAGGAAACACCATATATTTT. The V and J genes are TRBV9 and TRBJ1-3, with D maybe TRBD1 (6 bases). CDR3 size: 13 residues. Germline CDR1 is SGDLS and CDR2 is YYNGEE. V lost 3 bases and J lost 4, with 8 bases in between.